This TCR beta chain originates from a study of cytomegalovirus exposure and HLA in healthy donors. The CDR3 sequence is 15 residues long. CDR1 is MNHEY, CDR2 SMNVEV, per germline (reference sequence). Trimming took 5 bases from V and 6 from J, leaving 16 bases between them. Regarding the study as a whole: Most TCR sequences showed up rarely, but some public TCRs showed up in many donors.

Profiled with immunoSEQ multiplex PCR; TCRdb holds only in-frame clones, not every one. The sample yields over 45,000 clones, roughly nine tenths seen once. Details on this clone: Its antigen is currently unknown.

The sequenced sample consisted of PBMCs. The chain combines TRBV27 with TRBJ2-2; D possibly corresponds to TRBD2 (6 bases). This clonotype was sampled from a man aged 18 to 35 in good health and CMV-seronegative. The CDR3 bases are TGTGCCAGCAGTACGGGGGACCCCTACCCCGGGGAGCTGTTTTTT. Translation gives CASSTGDPYPGELFF.